A selection of T cell receptor beta chains follows, all from one sample in a study of T cell changes during pregnancy in multiple sclerosis. Only in-frame clones appear in the TCRdb table, and some are missing; sequencing was by immunoSEQ multiplex PCR. The table includes some 90,000 clones, more than 85% detected once. The input for sequencing was peripheral blood, taken in the first trimester of pregnancy. The receptors derive from a female donor with multiple sclerosis, enrolled in a pregnancy study. Each CDR3 is given with its conserved first and last residue. The D gene is left open where the match is weak. Clone sizes are given selectively: once, few, many, or a class where the clone is expanded.

cdr3_nt cdr3_aa j_call d_call clone_size v_call
TGTGCCTGGGGCCTCGGGACAGGCTCCTACGAGCAGTACTTC CAWGLGTGSYEQYF TRBJ2-7 TRBD1 NA TRBV30
TGTGCCAGCAGCCAAGTCGAGTTCTATGGCTACACCTTC CASSQVEFYGYTF TRBJ1-2 NA NA TRBV14
TGTGCCAGCAGCGCCTTACATGGGGAGGGCTACACCTTC CASSALHGEGYTF TRBJ1-2 NA NA TRBV9
TGTGCCAGCAGTTTCGGACAGGATTATCAGCCCCAGCATTTT CASSFGQDYQPQHF TRBJ1-5 TRBD1 NA TRBV6-5
TGCGCCAGCAGCTTGCTCGACAGCGGGAGTACAGATACGCAGTATTTT CASSLLDSGSTDTQYF TRBJ2-3 TRBD2 NA TRBV5-1
TGTGCCAGTAGTCCGGACAGGTCGCACGTTGAGACCCAGTACTTC CASSPDRSHVETQYF TRBJ2-5 TRBD1 NA TRBV19
TGCGCCAGCAGCCCCCTCCGGGCGGGAGCGACAGATACGCAGTATTTT CASSPLRAGATDTQYF TRBJ2-3 TRBD2 once TRBV5-1
TGTGCCAGCAGTGAGGGACAGGGAGGGACTGAAGCTTTCTTT CASSEGQGGTEAFF TRBJ1-1 TRBD1 NA TRBV2
TGTGCCAGCAGCACGACAGGCTCCTACAATGAGCAGTTCTTC CASSTTGSYNEQFF TRBJ2-1 NA NA TRBV13
TGTGCCACCTCAGCGTCGATCGGGGTTAACTATGGCTACACCTTC CATSASIGVNYGYTF TRBJ1-2 NA NA TRBV28
TGTGCCAGCAGCCCCCAGAGGTATTCTTACGAGCAGTACTTC CASSPQRYSYEQYF TRBJ2-7 NA NA TRBV6-5
TGTGCCAGTAGTATAGGGGAGACCTACGAGCAGTACTTC CASSIGETYEQYF TRBJ2-7 NA once TRBV19
TGTGCCAGCAGCCGACTAGCGGGGGACAATGAGCAGTTCTTC CASSRLAGDNEQFF TRBJ2-1 TRBD2 once TRBV6-5
TGTGCCAGCAGTGCCAGAGACAGGGAGGATCAGCCCCAGCATTTT CASSARDREDQPQHF TRBJ1-5 TRBD1 NA TRBV6-1
TGTGCCAGCAGCTTGTTGCGGGGGGCGGTTGGCGAATTC CASSLLRGAVGEF TRBJ1-2 NA NA TRBV5-8
TGTGCCAGTAATTCCGTGAGCCGGGGAATGGAGACCCAGTACTTC CASNSVSRGMETQYF TRBJ2-5 NA NA TRBV19